The 31 T cell receptor beta chains listed next were all sequenced from one sample in a study of T cells in Graves' hyperthyroidism and ophthalmopathy. RNA transcripts provided the source from which TCR beta CDR3 regions were amplified. HTBI primers were used for first-round RT-PCR of the TCR CDR3. One entry per CDR3 protein results from TCRdb running MiXCR on the multiplex PCR reads. The data contain under 650,000 distinct CDR3 sequences, under 20% of them seen just once; the ten biggest clones take up 3.8%. The sample taken for sequencing was blood. These receptors all stem from a woman aged 25-40 years with Graves' hyperthyroidism.

This clonotype was observed many times. V is TRBV18 and J is TRBJ1-2, with D uncertain. The CDR3 extends over 12 amino acids. Germline V gene data show CDR1 as KGHSH and CDR2 as LQKENI. V lost 8 bases, J lost 4 bases, and 11 bases lay in between. The DNA for the CDR3 is TGTGCCAGCACCACAACCGCCTATGGCTACACCTTC. Translation gives CASTTTAYGYTF.

This clonotype was seen at least ten times. This chain links TRBV28 with TRBJ2-5, with D maybe TRBD2 (5 bases). Germline CDR1 and CDR2: MDHEN and SYDVKM. Trimming removed 3 bases at V and 1 base at J, with 18 bases between. The CDR3 spans 17 residues. The CDR3 DNA follows: TGTGCCAGCAGTTTCGGGGAAAGGACTGAAGCCCAAGAGACCCAGTACTTC. It yields the protein CASSFGERTEAQETQYF.

This clonotype was counted at least ten times. The chain recombines TRBV6-1 with TRBJ2-1; 9 bases fit TRBD2. Trimming took 7 bases from V and 4 from J; bases not matched to a gene: 5. This CDR3 has 14 amino acids. CDR1 is MNHNS and CDR2 is SASEGT in the germline V gene. The CDR3 region is CASMGLARYNEQFF. CDR3 DNA sequence: TGTGCCAGCATGGGACTAGCTAGATACAATGAGCAGTTCTTC.

The gene calls are TRBV20-1 and TRBJ1-2, with a possible D match to TRBD1 (5 bases). The germline gives CDR1 DFQATT, CDR2 SNEGSKA (reference sequence). Trimming shortened V by 5 bases and J by 4 bases, and 11 bases separated the two germline ends. This CDR3 contains 12 residues. CDR3 nucleotides: TGCAGTGCTTCTAGACAGAGCTATGGCTACACCTTC. It encodes CSASRQSYGYTF.

A note on this clonotype: Possible read error: a much larger clone is one base away. V and J are TRBV28 and TRBJ1-5; D might be TRBD1 (5 bases). The V gene's germline CDR1 is MDHEN and CDR2 SYDVKM. The CDR3 is 15 amino acids. V lost 7 bases and J 7 bases, leaving 20 bases between the germline ends. DNA for the CDR3: TGTGCCAGCATCTCTGAGGGGTGGCGAGGACAGCCCCAGCATTTT. This codes for CASISEGWRGQPQHF.

This clonotype was detected only a few times. The genes are TRBV11-2 and TRBJ2-4; 7 bases fit TRBD1. The CDR3 is 17 amino acids. J lost 0 bases, V lost 1 base, and 6 bases had no gene match. Looked up from germline, CDR1 is SGHAT and CDR2 is FQNNGV. In DNA, the CDR3 is TGTGCCAGCAGCTTAGCCTCCAGGGGGATAGCCAAAAACATTCAGTACTTC. This sequence encodes CASSLASRGIAKNIQYF.

This clonotype was picked up many times. The CDR3 region is CASSIASGRYEQYF. The DNA of the CDR3 is TGTGCCAGTAGTATAGCTAGCGGACGCTACGAGCAGTACTTC. The rearrangement links TRBV19 to TRBJ2-7, with 7 positions matching TRBD2. The CDR3 is 14 residues long. Trimming removed 1 base from V and 3 bases from J; junction bases left unmatched: 3. Per germline, CDR1 LNHDA and CDR2 SQIVND (reference sequence).

This clonotype appeared many times. The chain has TRBV28 and TRBJ2-7; weak D call: TRBD2 (5 bases). The CDR3 consists of 12 residues. CDR1 MDHEN and CDR2 SYDVKM come from the germline V gene. Trimming cost V 9 bases and J 3 bases, with 12 bases left between them. DNA of the CDR3: TGTGCCAGTATCGGGAACGGCTACGAGCAGTACTTC. Its protein is CASIGNGYEQYF.

The rearrangement links TRBV4-2 to TRBJ2-1, with TRBD2 matching over 10 bases. J lost 10 bases, V lost 1 base, and 7 bases had no gene match. CDR3 length: 15 amino acids. From germline, CDR1 is LGHNA and CDR2 YNFKEQ. CDR3 in amino acids: CASSQGTSGIAEQFF. DNA of the CDR3: TGTGCCAGCAGCCAAGGGACTAGCGGTATAGCCGAGCAGTTCTTC.

CDR3 in DNA: TGTGCCAGCAGCTTCAGTGAAAGCTCTGGGGCCAACGTCCTGACTTTC. This translates into CASSFSESSGANVLTF. The chain couples TRBV13 to TRBJ2-6; unclear D gene. The V gene's germline CDR1 is PRHDT and CDR2 FYEKMQ (reference sequence). The CDR3 has 16 residues. V dropped 3 bases and J dropped 0 bases, with 9 bases sitting between them.

This clonotype was seen a few times. The J gene is TRBJ1-5, the V gene TRBV19; D is ambiguous. Germline V gene lookup returns CDR1 LNHDA and CDR2 SQIVND (reference sequence). V shed 4 bases and J shed 0 bases, with 13 bases lying between them. The CDR3 runs to 16 residues. CDR3 sequence reads: CASSTWTGSSNQPQHF. The CDR3 region has the DNA TGTGCCAGTAGTACCTGGACCGGTTCTAGCAATCAGCCCCAGCATTTT.

The chain is built from TRBV9 and TRBJ1-3; TRBD1 is a possible D gene (6 bases). Trimming stripped 6 bases from V and 2 bases from J, with 15 bases between. The CDR3 is 15 residues long. Per the germline V gene, CDR1 is SGDLS and CDR2 is YYNGEE. The CDR3 region has the DNA TGTGCCAGCACCGGGGGCCCCTTGGCTGGAAACACCATATATTTT. It yields the protein CASTGGPLAGNTIYF.

This clonotype was seen repeatedly, ten times or more. The chain is built from TRBV6-1 and TRBJ2-7, with a tentative D call TRBD1 (5 bases). The CDR3 runs to 14 residues. The V gene's germline CDR1 is MNHNS and CDR2 SASEGT. Trimming cost V 5 bases and J 4 bases, with 15 bases left between them. CDR3 loop: CASSWGGAPYEQYF. DNA of the CDR3: TGTGCCAGCAGTTGGGGCGGAGCTCCTTACGAGCAGTACTTC.

This clonotype was seen many times. The chain is built from TRBV20-1 and TRBJ2-2, with 8 positions matching TRBD2. Germline-derived CDR1 and CDR2 are DFQATT and SNEGSKA (reference sequence). CDR3 length: 16 amino acids. J was trimmed by 0 bases and V by 0 bases; bases with no gene match: 3. CDR3 loop: CSAREERETNTGELFF. DNA for the CDR3: TGCAGTGCTAGAGAGGAGCGGGAGACGAACACCGGGGAGCTGTTTTTT.

This clonotype was found many times. The CDR3 loop is CASSFGYLGETQYF. The CDR3 DNA sequence: TGTGCCAGCAGCTTCGGTTACCTCGGAGAGACCCAGTACTTC. The rearrangement joins TRBV11-2 to TRBJ2-5, with D uncertain. Germline V gives CDR1 SGHAT, CDR2 FQNNGV. V dropped 3 bases and J dropped 4 bases, with 12 bases sitting between them. The CDR3 totals 14 residues.

This clonotype has ten or more counts. This sequence joins TRBV6-1 and TRBJ1-2; a possible D gene is TRBD1 (6 bases). CDR3 length: 11 amino acids. The V gene lost 10 bases and the J gene lost 7 bases, with 13 bases spanning the gap. Germline V gene sequence: CDR1 MNHNS, CDR2 SASEGT. The chain's CDR3 is CANKWGAGYTF. In DNA, the CDR3 is TGTGCCAACAAATGGGGGGCTGGCTACACCTTC.

This clonotype appeared once. This rearrangement joins TRBV24-1 to TRBJ2-1; D gene ambiguous. Trimming shortened V by 4 bases and J by 10 bases, and 13 bases separated the two germline ends. The CDR3 has 13 amino acids. Germline CDR1 reads KGHDR; CDR2 reads SFDVKD. The CDR3 bases are TGTGCCACCAGTGACGGGCTTCGGCGGGAGCAGTTCTTC. Translated: CATSDGLRREQFF.

In this sample, this clonotype turned up many times. The chain couples TRBV14 to TRBJ2-1; D call uncertain. V gave up 4 bases and J gave up 3 bases, with 10 bases separating them. The CDR3 covers 14 residues. CDR1 and CDR2 (germline): SGHDN, FVKESK. CDR3 protein: CASSPSLGYNEQFF. CDR3 DNA sequence: TGTGCCAGCAGCCCATCTTTAGGCTACAATGAGCAGTTCTTC.

Ten or more counts support this clonotype. This chain uses TRBV28 with TRBJ2-1; 14 positions agree with TRBD2. The germline V gene encodes CDR1 MDHEN and CDR2 SYDVKM. The CDR3 length is 15 residues. The J segment lost 9 bases and the V segment lost 5 bases, leaving 6 bases of the junction unmatched. The chain's CDR3 is CASSEPGLAGAEQFF. The CDR3 nucleotides read TGTGCCAGCAGTGAACCGGGACTAGCGGGAGCTGAGCAGTTCTTC. The whole variable domain, remainder taken from reference TRBV28 and TRBJ2-1, is DVKVTQSSRYLVKRTGEKVFLECVQDMDHENMFWYRQDPGLGLRLIYFSYDVKMKEKGDIPEGYSVSREKKERFSLILESASTNQTSMYLCASSEPGLAGAEQFFGPGTRLTVL.

This clonotype was detected ten times or more. The CDR3 is CASSWDGLSNQPQHF. CDR3 sequence (DNA): TGTGCCAGCAGCTGGGACGGACTTAGCAATCAGCCCCAGCATTTT. This chain uses TRBV6-1 with TRBJ1-5; perhaps TRBD1 as D (5 bases). The germline V and J ends were trimmed by 6 bases and 0 bases, with 12 bases remaining between them. This CDR3 has 15 residues. Germline-derived CDR1 and CDR2 are MNHNS and SASEGT.

Regarding this clonotype: This sequence may be a read error, since a much larger clone differs from it by one base. The rearrangement links TRBV19 to TRBJ2-1; TRBD2 agrees at 15 bases. The J call is in doubt because the DNA end fits TRBJ2-7 better. The CDR3 runs to 17 residues. Germline V lookup: CDR1 LNHDA, CDR2 SQIVND (reference sequence). The CDR3 reads CASGGTSGRSPSNEQYF. CDR3 bases: TGTGCCAGTGGGGGGACTAGCGGGAGGTCTCCGAGCAATGAGCAGTACTTC.

This clonotype was observed at least ten times. The V call is TRBV15, the J call TRBJ1-2, with D possibly matching TRBD1 (5 bases). The CDR3 consists of 12 residues. Trimming left V 5 bases short and J 2 bases short, with 6 bases between. Germline V CDR1 and CDR2: LNHNV, YYDKDF (reference sequence). The chain's CDR3 is CATSRGNYGYTF. The CDR3 nucleotides read TGTGCCACCAGCCGGGGGAACTATGGCTACACCTTC.

Ten or more counts support this clonotype. V gene TRBV3-1 combines with J gene TRBJ1-2; D is unclear. The CDR3 is made up of 17 amino acids. V was clipped by 0 bases and J by 0 bases, with 14 bases between them. Per germline, CDR1 LGHDT and CDR2 YNNKEL (reference sequence). The chain's CDR3 is CASSQDWSRKANYGYTF. The CDR3 DNA reads as TGTGCCAGCAGCCAAGATTGGTCCAGGAAAGCTAACTATGGCTACACCTTC.

This clonotype was recorded a few times. The V gene is TRBV24-1, the J gene TRBJ2-3; D perhaps matches TRBD2 (5 bases). The CDR3 consists of 12 residues. The V end lost 3 bases, the J end lost 5 bases, and 5 bases lay between the germline ends. Germline CDR1 reads KGHDR; CDR2 reads SFDVKD. In nucleotides, the CDR3 is TGTGCCACCAGTGATGCGGGAGATACGCAGTATTTT. Residues: CATSDAGDTQYF.

The chain has TRBV7-2 and TRBJ2-7; D could derive from TRBD1 or TRBD2 (5 bases each). Germline V gives CDR1 SGHTA, CDR2 FQGNSA. This CDR3 comprises 14 residues. V shed 2 bases and J shed 5 bases, with 13 bases lying between them. The DNA of the CDR3 is TGTGCCAGCAGCTTACGGGTCGGGGCCCACGAGCAGTACTTC. Translating it yields CASSLRVGAHEQYF.

V and J are TRBV18 and TRBJ2-2; 9 nucleotides align to TRBD2. Germline V gene data show CDR1 as KGHSH and CDR2 as LQKENI. This CDR3 has 16 residues. The J segment lost 4 bases and the V segment lost 0 bases, leaving 3 bases of the junction unmatched. This CDR3 is CASSPPGTSFTGELFF. CDR3 bases: TGTGCCAGCTCACCACCCGGGACTAGCTTCACCGGGGAGCTGTTTTTT.

There are many counts of this clonotype. V gene TRBV20-1 combines with J gene TRBJ1-1; D possibly corresponds to TRBD1 (6 bases). Trimming pared 3 bases from V and 0 bases from J, leaving 20 bases between. This CDR3 contains 17 residues. Germline-derived CDR1 and CDR2 are DFQATT and SNEGSKA (reference sequence). The CDR3 spells CSASTGLRTLMNTEAFF. CDR3 nucleotide sequence: TGCAGTGCTAGTACAGGGTTACGGACCCTTATGAACACTGAAGCTTTCTTT.

This clonotype was recorded many times. This chain links TRBV28 with TRBJ2-2; D is undetermined. V gave up 0 bases and J gave up 1 base, with 9 bases separating them. This CDR3 spans 16 amino acids. Germline CDR1 and CDR2: MDHEN and SYDVKM. The CDR3 nucleotides read TGTGCCAGCAGTTTATGGGGTGCAGGGAACACCGGGGAGCTGTTTTTT. It specifies CASSLWGAGNTGELFF.

This clonotype was seen repeatedly, ten times or more. The V gene is TRBV20-1, the J gene TRBJ2-7; weak D call: TRBD1 (5 bases). V shed 3 bases and J shed 2 bases, with 14 bases lying between them. This CDR3 contains 14 residues. In germline, CDR1 is DFQATT, CDR2 SNEGSKA (reference sequence). The CDR3 here is CSASGRARTYEQYF. The CDR3 DNA sequence: TGCAGTGCTAGCGGCAGGGCGCGAACCTACGAGCAGTACTTC.

This clonotype was seen more than once but under ten times. This sequence joins TRBV7-8 and TRBJ2-3; 8 bases match TRBD2. V was clipped by 3 bases and J by 6 bases; unmatched bases: 11. The CDR3 has 16 residues. CDR1 is SGHVS, CDR2 FQNEAQ, per germline. CDR3 coding DNA: TGTGCCAGCAGCTTGGGAGGGACTAGAATACAGGATACGCAGTATTTT. It yields the protein CASSLGGTRIQDTQYF.

The sample holds many counts of this clonotype. The V and J genes are TRBV27 and TRBJ2-7, with D hard to call. This CDR3 contains 14 residues. Germline loops: CDR1 MNHEY, CDR2 SMNVEV (reference sequence). Trimming pared 3 bases from V and 1 base from J, leaving 10 bases between. The CDR3 coding sequence is TGTGCCAGCAGTTTCAACTCCCCTTCCTACGAGCAGTACTTC. Encoded protein: CASSFNSPSYEQYF.